A selection of T cell receptor beta chains follows, all from one sample in a study of cytomegalovirus exposure and HLA in healthy donors. Here immunoSEQ multiplex PCR was the method, and the copy in TCRdb shows in-frame clones only, minus some. The top ten hold 6% to 8% of the sample, which has about 160,000 clones, approximately 77% seen once. Sample: PBMCs. The receptors originated from a male donor in good health and CMV-seropositive. The CDR3 runs from the conserved cysteine through the conserved F or W. Clone size is shown for a subset of rows, as once, few, many or a class of expanded clone.

clone_size: .; v_call: TRBV10-2; j_call: TRBJ2-2; cdr3_aa: CASSKTSGGADGELFF
clone_size: once; v_call: TRBV7-9; j_call: TRBJ1-4; cdr3_aa: CASSYYRETNEKLFF
clone_size: .; v_call: TRBV27; j_call: TRBJ1-2; cdr3_aa: CASSHLGGYGYTF
clone_size: .; v_call: TRBV6-6; j_call: TRBJ1-4; cdr3_aa: CASSVTGNEKLFF
clone_size: .; v_call: TRBV19; j_call: TRBJ1-3; cdr3_aa: CASSGTGGRSGNTIYF
clone_size: .; v_call: TRBV5-1; j_call: TRBJ2-1; cdr3_aa: CASSLRTTSGRGNEQFF
clone_size: .; v_call: TRBV2; j_call: TRBJ1-1; cdr3_aa: CASSEAGQVSTEAFF
clone_size: .; v_call: TRBV12-5; j_call: TRBJ2-7; cdr3_aa: CASGLGTGGYYEQYF
clone_size: .; v_call: TRBV7-3; j_call: TRBJ2-1; cdr3_aa: CASSLNSGAYNEQFF
clone_size: .; v_call: TRBV6-4; j_call: TRBJ1-3; cdr3_aa: CASLGHFSGNTIYF
clone_size: .; v_call: TRBV16; j_call: TRBJ1-1; cdr3_aa: CASSHTTEAFF
clone_size: .; v_call: TRBV6-6; j_call: TRBJ1-5; cdr3_aa: CASKNRGELGNQPQHF
clone_size: .; v_call: TRBV18; j_call: TRBJ2-1; cdr3_aa: CASSPGAAYNEQFF
clone_size: .; v_call: TRBV10-3; j_call: TRBJ2-7; cdr3_aa: CAISESFGGHEQYF
clone_size: .; v_call: TRBV5-8; j_call: TRBJ1-1; cdr3_aa: CASSLNGDTEAFF
clone_size: few; v_call: TRBV7-6; j_call: TRBJ1-1; cdr3_aa: CASSGQGAHTEAFF
clone_size: .; v_call: TRBV7-6; j_call: TRBJ1-2; cdr3_aa: CASSLEELGTGSTTYYGYTF
clone_size: few; v_call: TRBV6-5; j_call: TRBJ1-2; cdr3_aa: CASSPPGGKGYTF
clone_size: .; v_call: TRBV6-1; j_call: TRBJ1-2; cdr3_aa: CASSEGPGVGSGYTF
clone_size: few; v_call: TRBV5-4; j_call: TRBJ1-4; cdr3_aa: CASSKQGGGGNEKLFF
clone_size: few; v_call: TRBV14; j_call: TRBJ1-3; cdr3_aa: CASSQGLLRDRGNTIYF
clone_size: once; v_call: TRBV7-8; j_call: TRBJ2-1; cdr3_aa: CASSLTYRGNEQFF
clone_size: many; v_call: TRBV10-1; j_call: TRBJ2-2; cdr3_aa: CASSEFAGGPTAELFF
clone_size: .; v_call: TRBV27; j_call: TRBJ2-7; cdr3_aa: CASSLTGNYEQYF
clone_size: .; v_call: TRBV7-3; j_call: TRBJ2-1; cdr3_aa: CASSLTPGGPEFF
clone_size: .; v_call: TRBV4-1; j_call: TRBJ1-5; cdr3_aa: CASSQEDRKEYNQPQHF
clone_size: .; v_call: TRBV5-1; j_call: TRBJ2-7; cdr3_aa: CASSLAPGKGEQYF
clone_size: .; v_call: TRBV5-1; j_call: TRBJ2-7; cdr3_aa: CASSLATGSSSYEQYF
clone_size: .; v_call: TRBV15; j_call: TRBJ2-7; cdr3_aa: CATRTAAGWREQYF
clone_size: .; v_call: TRBV20-1; j_call: TRBJ2-7; cdr3_aa: CSARGGEQYF
clone_size: few; v_call: TRBV15; j_call: TRBJ2-1; cdr3_aa: CATSRALYNEQFF
clone_size: .; v_call: TRBV12-2; j_call: TRBJ2-1; cdr3_aa: CASPASCGTGEEQFF
clone_size: .; v_call: TRBV18; j_call: TRBJ2-1; cdr3_aa: CASSPQRGNNEQFF
clone_size: .; v_call: TRBV6-1; j_call: TRBJ2-3; cdr3_aa: CASSVRGRDPDTQYF
clone_size: .; v_call: TRBV15; j_call: TRBJ1-1; cdr3_aa: CATSRERVAEAFF
clone_size: .; v_call: TRBV19; j_call: TRBJ2-7; cdr3_aa: CASRRTFGAGGPNRQYF
clone_size: .; v_call: TRBV10-2; j_call: TRBJ2-2; cdr3_aa: CASSGSSGRVGELFF